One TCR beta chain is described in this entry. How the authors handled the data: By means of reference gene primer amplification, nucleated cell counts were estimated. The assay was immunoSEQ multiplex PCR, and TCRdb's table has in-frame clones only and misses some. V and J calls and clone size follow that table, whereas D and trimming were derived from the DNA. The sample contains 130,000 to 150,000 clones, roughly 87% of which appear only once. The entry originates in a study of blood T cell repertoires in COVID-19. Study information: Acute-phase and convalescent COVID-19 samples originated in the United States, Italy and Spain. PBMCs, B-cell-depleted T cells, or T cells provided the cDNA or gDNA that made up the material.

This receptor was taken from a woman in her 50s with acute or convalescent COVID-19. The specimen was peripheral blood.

The CDR3 DNA follows: TGTGCCAGCAGTAACCAGGGGGCGCGAGGAAACACCATATATTTT. Amino acids: CASSNQGARGNTIYF. J is TRBJ1-3 and V is TRBV6-5; the match to TRBD1 covers 8 bases. Germline trimming cut 5 bases from V and 4 bases from J; bases unmatched to any gene: 7. The CDR3 has 15 residues. CDR1 is MNHEY and CDR2 is SVGAGI in the germline V gene.